Shown below are 10 T cell receptor beta chains from a single sample sequenced in a study of molecular identifiers for immune sequencing clone quantification. TCRdb re-called the PCR reads with MiXCR, one entry per CDR3 protein. Among some 590,000 distinct CDR3 sequences, around 25% were seen once, and the ten largest hold roughly 0.83%. Sequenced: naive CD8+ T cells from blood, with Jurkat cell RNA spiked in. As for subset: FACS-sorted CD8+CD4-CCR7+CD45RA+ naive T cells. These receptors all stem from a human donor in good health. Some libraries in this study had Jurkat cell RNA spiked in.

A remark on this clonotype: Since a much larger clone is just one base distant, this may be a read error. CDR3 protein: CSAGDLGQAYEQYF. CDR3 coding DNA: TGCAGTGCTGGAGATTTGGGACAGGCCTACGAGCAGTACTTC. This chain links TRBV20-1 with TRBJ2-7, with 8 nucleotides matching TRBD1. In germline, CDR1 is DFQATT, CDR2 SNEGSKA (reference sequence). The CDR3 spans 14 residues.

About this clonotype itself: Just one base apart from a much larger clone, this may be a read error. The chain carries TRBV4-2 and TRBJ2-7, with D maybe TRBD1 (6 bases). CDR3 length: 13 residues. Germline lookup yields CDR1 LGHNA and CDR2 YNFKEQ. The CDR3 loop reads CVSSPQGTYEQYF. CDR3 DNA: TGTGTCAGCAGCCCGCAGGGGACCTACGAGCAGTACTTC.

This clonotype was recorded only once. An end of the junction does not agree with germline; a read error may underlie this. This rearrangement joins TRBV7-9 to TRBJ1-5; D unclear. CDR1 and CDR2 from the germline V gene are SEHNR and FQNEAQ (reference sequence). The CDR3 has 12 amino acids. Here the CDR3 DNA reads TGTGCCAGCAGTGAACGCAATCCGCCCCAGCATTTT. Its protein product is CASSERNPPQHF.

There are many counts of this clonotype. The CDR3 is CSARDRLKGAKTQYF. For the CDR3, the DNA is TGCAGTGCTAGAGATCGATTGAAGGGGGCGAAGACCCAGTACTTC. The V gene is TRBV20-1, the J gene TRBJ2-5; 7 bases agree with TRBD1. Germline CDR1 and CDR2: DFQATT and SNEGSKA (reference sequence). With V trimmed by 0 bases and J by 6 bases, 10 bases remained unmatched. The CDR3 extends over 15 amino acids.

The table lists this clonotype with many counts. This chain connects TRBV28 to TRBJ2-7; D gene unclear. Trimming removed 3 bases at V and 5 bases at J, with 11 bases between. In germline, CDR1 is MDHEN, CDR2 SYDVKM. The CDR3 is 13 amino acids. CDR3 nucleotide sequence: TGTGCCAGCAGTTTGATTCCCAGAAACGAGCAGTACTTC. It encodes CASSLIPRNEQYF.

This clonotype appeared many times. The chain is built from TRBV9 and TRBJ1-1; D might be TRBD1 (6 bases). The CDR3 is 14 residues long. The V gene lost 3 bases and the J gene lost 2 bases, with 11 bases spanning the gap. The germline V gene has CDR1 SGDLS and CDR2 YYNGEE. The CDR3 region is CASSAEQGNTEAFF. As DNA, the CDR3 is TGTGCCAGCAGCGCAGAACAGGGAAACACTGAAGCTTTCTTT.

This clonotype was detected only a few times. The gene calls are TRBV27 and TRBJ2-7; D perhaps matches TRBD1 (7 bases). The CDR3 has 14 residues. The germline V gene has CDR1 MNHEY and CDR2 SMNVEV (reference sequence). With 4 bases removed from V and 6 bases from J, the gap between germline ends came to 16 bases. The CDR3 region has the DNA TGTGCCAGCAGTTACCAGGGGGGAGGATCCGAGCAGTACTTC. Protein: CASSYQGGGSEQYF.

Turning to this clonotype: This may come from a read error, since a much larger clone is one base off. The rearrangement uses TRBV7-8 and TRBJ2-6; TRBD1 might be the D (5 bases). The germline V gene has CDR1 SGHVS and CDR2 FQNEAQ. The CDR3 extends over 16 amino acids. CDR3 loop: CASSLHPSSGANVPTF. In nucleotides, the CDR3 is TGTGCCAGCAGCTTACACCCGAGCTCTGGGGCCAACGTCCCGACTTTC.

This clonotype was seen ten or more times. The genes are TRBV20-1 and TRBJ2-7; the match to TRBD2 covers 11 bases. The CDR3 is made up of 14 amino acids. V lost 6 bases and J lost 3; bases outside the gene matches: 7. Germline lookup yields CDR1 DFQATT and CDR2 SNEGSKA (reference sequence). The CDR3 DNA reads TGCAGTGCCCCGGGACTAGCGGATCTCTACGAGCAGTACTTC. Amino acids: CSAPGLADLYEQYF.

As for this clonotype: An end of the junction does not agree with germline; a read error may underlie this. The rearrangement links TRBV7-2 to TRBJ1-2, with 8 bases lining up with TRBD1. This CDR3 has 16 amino acids. From germline, CDR1 is SGHTA and CDR2 FQGNSA. The CDR3 sequence is CASSLSPTGVPYGYPF. For the CDR3, the DNA is TGTGCCAGCAGTTTATCTCCGACAGGGGTTCCCTATGGCTACCCCTTC. Full variable domain (remainder filled in from reference TRBV7-2 and TRBJ1-2): GAGVSQSPSNKVTEKGKDVELRCDPISGHTALYWYRQSLGQGLEFLIYFQGNSAPDKSGLPSDRFSAERTGGSVSTLTIQRTQQEDSAVYLCASSLSPTGVPYGYPFGSGTRLTVV.